The 17 T cell receptor beta chains below were found in one sample sequenced in a study of cytotoxic CD8 clonotypes in ibrutinib-treated CLL. TCRdb's table, derived via immunoSEQ multiplex PCR, lists solely in-frame clones and lacks some. The sample records about 140,000 clones, around 93% being singletons. The input for sequencing was PBMCs, taken after 12 months of ibrutinib treatment. Source of these receptors: a human donor with chronic lymphocytic leukemia.

This clone showed up just once. CDR3 loop: CASSRGHEQYF. The CDR3 bases are TGCGCCAGCAGTCGGGGCCACGAGCAGTACTTC. V is TRBV5-1 and J is TRBJ2-7; D tentatively reads TRBD1 or TRBD2 (5 bases each). Germline assignment: CDR1 SGHRS and CDR2 YFSETQ. Trimming left V 5 bases short and J 5 bases short, with 8 bases between. The CDR3 length is 11 residues. Drawing the rest from reference TRBV5-1 and TRBJ2-7, the complete variable domain is KAGVTQTPRYLIKTRGQQVTLSCSPISGHRSVSWYQQTPGQGLQFLFEYFSETQRNKGNFPGRFSGRQFSNSRSEMNVSTLELGDSALYLCASSRGHEQYFGPGTRLTVT.

This clone has just a few counts. The rearrangement joins TRBV28 to TRBJ2-2, with a tentative D call TRBD1 (6 bases). Germline lookup yields CDR1 MDHEN and CDR2 SYDVKM. V was clipped by 3 bases and J by 10 bases, with 12 bases between them. The CDR3 is 13 residues long. This CDR3 is CASSFGTPEELFF. Written as DNA, the CDR3 is TGTGCCAGCAGTTTCGGGACACCCGAGGAGCTGTTTTTT.

The chain recombines TRBV13 with TRBJ1-1; D gene unclear. CDR1 PRHDT and CDR2 FYEKMQ come from the germline V gene (reference sequence). The V end lost 5 bases, the J end lost 0 bases, and 10 bases lay between the germline ends. The CDR3 is made up of 14 amino acids. CDR3 in DNA: TGTGCCAGCAGCGGGAGGAGGGTGAACACTGAAGCTTTCTTT. This gives the protein CASSGRRVNTEAFF.

The chain joins TRBV4-2 to TRBJ2-1; D call uncertain. V gave up 0 bases and J gave up 5 bases, with 8 bases separating them. This CDR3 contains 14 residues. In germline, CDR1 is LGHNA, CDR2 YNFKEQ. In DNA form, the CDR3 reads TGTGCCAGCAGCCAAGATCCGGAGCACAATGAGCAGTTCTTC. Amino acid sequence: CASSQDPEHNEQFF.

CDR3 in DNA: TGTGCCAGCAGCTTAGGCAAGGGAAATGAAGCTTTCTTT. Amino acid sequence: CASSLGKGNEAFF. This sequence joins TRBV7-3 and TRBJ1-1; no reliable D call. CDR3 length: 13 amino acids. V dropped 2 bases and J dropped 7 bases, with 11 bases sitting between them. Germline V gives CDR1 SGHTA, CDR2 FQGTGA.

This chain links TRBV9 with TRBJ2-1, with D possibly being TRBD1 or TRBD2 (7 bases each). This CDR3 contains 14 residues. V was clipped by 4 bases and J by 8 bases, with 16 bases between them. CDR1 SGDLS and CDR2 YYNGEE come from the germline V gene. The CDR3 loop reads CASSLGGGSDEQFF. DNA of the CDR3: TGTGCCAGCAGCTTGGGAGGGGGCAGCGATGAGCAGTTCTTC.

The V and J genes are TRBV21-1 and TRBJ2-5; the table's TRBD1 call for D was not verified on the DNA. TRBV21-1 is assigned pseudogene status. CDR3 size: 15 residues. The CDR3 coding sequence is TGTGCCAGCAGCAAAGGGCGGGACAGGCAAGAGACCCAGTACTTC. This gives the protein CASSKGRDRQETQYF.

Points on this clone: The junction differs from germline at one of its ends, possibly a read error. The chain uses TRBV6-6 and TRBJ2-1; 7 bases align to TRBD2. The CDR3 length is 16 residues. Germline assignment: CDR1 MNHNY and CDR2 SVGAGI (reference sequence). The CDR3 spells CASSNSPAGVYNEQFF. The CDR3 DNA sequence: TGTGCCAGCAGTAACTCCCCGGCGGGAGTTTACAATGAGCAGTTCTTC.

The chain combines TRBV5-8 with TRBJ2-1; D is unresolved. Germline CDR1 reads SGHTS; CDR2 reads YDEGEE. The V end was cut by 0 bases, the J end by 5 bases, with 9 bases between. The CDR3 has 14 amino acids. The CDR3 DNA sequence: TGTGCCAGCAGCTTGGGTGGCCGGGACAATGAGCAGTTCTTC. As protein: CASSLGGRDNEQFF.

The chain links TRBV9 to TRBJ2-7, with TRBD2 matching 7 bases. The J segment lost 9 bases and the V segment lost 2 bases, leaving 11 bases of the junction unmatched. The germline V gene has CDR1 SGDLS and CDR2 YYNGEE. This CDR3 has 14 residues. Written as DNA, the CDR3 is TGTGCCAGCAGCGTGGGGCTAGCGGAGGTGGGGCAGTACTTC. Encoded protein: CASSVGLAEVGQYF.

The chain combines TRBV30 with TRBJ2-1; D is unclear. The CDR3 runs 10 residues. CDR1 and CDR2 from the germline V gene are GTSNPN and SVGIG (reference sequence). The germline V and J ends were trimmed by 2 bases and 10 bases, with 6 bases remaining between them. The CDR3 nucleotides read TGTGCCTGGAGTTGGCGGGAGCAGTTCTTC. This codes for CAWSWREQFF.

The V call is TRBV7-2, the J call TRBJ1-4; 7 positions match TRBD1. V lost 0 bases and J lost 8; bases outside the gene matches: 6. The germline V gene encodes CDR1 SGHTA and CDR2 FQGNSA. The CDR3 length is 15 residues. The CDR3 is CASSLAQGEGEKLFF. CDR3 coding DNA: TGTGCCAGCAGCTTAGCGCAGGGGGAAGGCGAAAAACTGTTTTTT.

The rearrangement joins TRBV6-5 to TRBJ1-1; no reliable D call. This CDR3 has 13 amino acids. The germline V and J ends were trimmed by 8 bases and 2 bases, with 12 bases remaining between them. Germline CDR1 is MNHEY and CDR2 is SVGAGI. CDR3 bases: TGTGCCAGCGGACGGACGGGCAACACTGAAGCTTTCTTT. Amino acids: CASGRTGNTEAFF.

The CDR3 here is CAISDLWGSNQPQHF. The CDR3, as DNA: TGTGCCATCAGTGATTTGTGGGGAAGCAATCAGCCCCAGCATTTT. The chain carries TRBV10-3 and TRBJ1-5; D not resolved. Trimming removed 3 bases from V and 1 base from J, with 10 bases in between. The germline CDR1 and CDR2 sequences are ENHRY and SYGVKD. The CDR3 runs to 15 residues.

This clone came up once. J is TRBJ2-5 and V is TRBV28; tentatively, D is TRBD1 (6 bases). Deletions cut 6 bases from V and 5 bases from J, with 28 bases between. The CDR3 runs 18 residues. Germline assignment: CDR1 MDHEN and CDR2 SYDVKM. Written as DNA, the CDR3 is TGTGCCAGCAGAGAGAATAGCCCGGACAGCCATCTCCAGGAGACCCAGTACTTC. Translating gives CASRENSPDSHLQETQYF.

The rearrangement links TRBV7-2 to TRBJ2-3, with TRBD1 identical over 10 bases. The CDR3 extends over 15 amino acids. V was pared by 1 base and J by 3 bases, with 1 base of the junction left unmatched. Germline CDR1 and CDR2: SGHTA and FQGNSA. This chain's CDR3 is CASSLVGQGTDTQYF. In nucleotides, the CDR3 is TGTGCCAGCAGCTTAGTGGGACAGGGGACAGATACGCAGTATTTT.

The rearrangement uses TRBV15 and TRBJ2-2; a weak D match, TRBD1 (5 bases). The germline V gene has CDR1 LNHNV and CDR2 YYDKDF (reference sequence). Trimming removed 0 bases from V and 8 bases from J, with 16 bases in between. This CDR3 is built from 16 residues. The chain's CDR3 is CATSRDKQGLSGELFF. The DNA for the CDR3 is TGTGCCACCAGCAGAGATAAGCAGGGCTTATCTGGGGAGCTGTTTTTT. Full variable domain (remainder filled in from reference TRBV15 and TRBJ2-2): DAMVIQNPRYQVTQFGKPVTLSCSQTLNHNVMYWYQQKSSQAPKLLFHYYDKDFNNEADTPDNFQSRRPNTSFCFLDIRSPGLGDTAMYLCATSRDKQGLSGELFFGEGSRLTVL.